This is a list of T cell receptor beta chains from one sample in a study of cytomegalovirus exposure and HLA in healthy donors. Profiling relied on immunoSEQ multiplex PCR, and the TCRdb table lists in-frame clones only, not all of them. The sample lists 80,000 to 95,000 clones; more than 75% were seen once. Sequenced input: PBMCs. Receptors originate from a woman aged 40 to 50 in good health and CMV-seropositive. Both conserved end residues are part of each CDR3. The D gene is left open where the match is weak. Expanded clones are given a class, and other clones once, few, many or no size at all.

>TRBV6-5|-|TRBJ2-7|16|few
CASSYSMLADGVEQYF
TGTGCCAGCAGTTACTCGATGTTAGCGGACGGGGTCGAGCAGTACTTC
>TRBV30|TRBD1|TRBJ2-3|15|-
CAWTKGARATDTQYF
TGTGCCTGGACTAAGGGGGCAAGGGCCACAGATACGCAGTATTTT
>TRBV9|TRBD2|TRBJ2-1|15|-
CASSVGLADGVEQFF
TGTGCCAGCAGCGTAGGACTAGCGGACGGTGTGGAGCAGTTCTTC
>TRBV7-9|-|TRBJ1-1|15|-
CASTDSDEMNTEAFF
TGTGCCAGCACGGACAGCGATGAAATGAACACTGAAGCTTTCTTT
>TRBV5-6|TRBD1|TRBJ2-1|14|-
CASRRRTGGNEQFF
TGTGCCAGCCGAAGGAGGACAGGGGGGAATGAGCAGTTCTTC
>TRBV5-1|-|TRBJ1-2|14|-
CASSQGGVQYGYTF
TGCGCCAGCAGCCAGGGTGGGGTTCAATATGGCTACACCTTC
>TRBV28|-|TRBJ1-4|14|-
CASSFGGWNEKLFF
TGTGCCAGCAGTTTTGGCGGGTGGAATGAAAAACTGTTTTTT
>TRBV28|TRBD1|TRBJ1-5|16|few
CASSLRQGAGNQPQHF
TGTGCCAGCAGTTTACGGCAGGGGGCAGGCAATCAGCCCCAGCATTTT
>TRBV28|-|TRBJ2-1|14|-
CATSGTNSYNEQFF
TGTGCCACCAGCGGGACAAATTCCTACAATGAGCAGTTCTTC
>TRBV9|-|TRBJ1-2|11|once
CASSVDGSLAF
TGTGCCAGCAGCGTAGATGGGAGTTTGGCCTTC
>TRBV11-3|-|TRBJ2-1|14|-
CASSFSVGASEQFF
TGTGCCAGCAGCTTTTCCGTGGGAGCGAGTGAGCAGTTCTTC
>TRBV29-1|-|TRBJ2-4|14|-
CSVEDVGGVNIQYF
TGCAGCGTTGAAGACGTCGGGGGAGTTAACATTCAGTACTTC
>TRBV29-1|-|TRBJ1-1|14|-
CSVEPAGTNTEAFF
TGCAGCGTTGAACCGGCAGGTACGAACACTGAAGCTTTCTTT
>TRBV11-3|-|TRBJ1-1|13|-
CASSFQVNTEAFF
TGTGCCAGCAGCTTCCAGGTGAACACTGAAGCTTTCTTT
>TRBV5-6|-|TRBJ2-7|14|-
CASHIVGEAYEQYF
TGTGCCAGCCACATTGTAGGGGAGGCCTACGAGCAGTACTTC
>TRBV27|-|TRBJ2-7|13|-
CASSAGQPYEQYF
TGTGCCAGCAGTGCGGGACAGCCCTACGAGCAGTACTTC
>TRBV11-3|-|TRBJ2-1|13|-
CASSLNLNNEQFF
TGTGCCAGCAGCCTTAACCTAAACAATGAGCAGTTCTTC
>TRBV5-1|TRBD1|TRBJ1-2|17|once
CASSLDSGTGRFYGYTF
TGCGCCAGCAGCTTGGATTCAGGGACAGGAAGATTTTATGGCTACACCTTC
>TRBV6-5|-|TRBJ1-5|16|few
CASSSGAFNSNQPQHF
TGTGCCAGCAGTTCAGGGGCCTTTAATAGCAATCAGCCCCAGCATTTT
>TRBV30|-|TRBJ2-3|15|-
CAWTGTSRFTDTQYF
TGTGCCTGGACCGGGACTTCGAGATTCACAGATACGCAGTATTTT
>TRBV27|-|TRBJ1-1|16|-
CASSLLGIGANTEAFF
TGTGCCAGCAGTTTATTGGGAATAGGGGCCAACACTGAAGCTTTCTTT
>TRBV6-1|-|TRBJ1-2|14|-
CASIKDTLNYGYTF
TGTGCCAGCATAAAAGACACTCTTAACTATGGCTACACCTTC
>TRBV19|TRBD2|TRBJ2-7|15|-
CASSFTSGSLYEQYF
TGTGCCAGTAGTTTCACTAGCGGGAGCCTCTACGAGCAGTACTTC
>TRBV28|-|TRBJ2-3|16|-
CASSPLLGSGTDTQYF
TGTGCCAGCAGCCCCCTCCTCGGGAGTGGCACAGATACGCAGTATTTT
>TRBV6-6|TRBD1|TRBJ2-7|14|-
CASSYSDRGNEQYF
TGTGCCAGCAGTTACTCGGACAGGGGCAACGAGCAGTACTTC
>TRBV2|-|TRBJ2-6|16|-
CASSGLRGSGANVLTF
TGTGCCAGCAGTGGTCTACGAGGCTCTGGGGCCAACGTCCTGACTTTC
>TRBV11-2|TRBD1|TRBJ2-2|16|-
CASSFGRTGRTGELFF
TGTGCCAGCAGCTTCGGAAGGACAGGGCGAACCGGGGAGCTGTTTTTT
>TRBV30|TRBD1|TRBJ1-5|16|-
CAWSVLPGGSNQPQHF
TGTGCCTGGAGTGTACTACCAGGGGGCAGCAATCAGCCCCAGCATTTT
>TRBV2|-|TRBJ1-1|14|-
CASSFYRENTEAFF
TGTGCCAGCAGTTTCTACAGGGAAAACACTGAAGCTTTCTTT
>TRBV19|TRBD1|TRBJ2-2|14|-
CATRQGAPTGELFF
TGTGCCACCCGACAGGGGGCGCCCACCGGGGAGCTGTTTTTT
>TRBV28|TRBD1|TRBJ1-2|14|-
CASRGTVENYGYTF
TGTGCCAGCAGAGGGACAGTAGAAAACTATGGCTACACCTTC
>TRBV9|-|TRBJ2-3|16|once
CASSATRGQGVDTQYF
TGTGCCAGCAGCGCGACCCGGGGGCAGGGGGTAGATACGCAGTATTTT
>TRBV15|-|TRBJ2-1|19|-
CATSTRGAGLSSSYNEQFF
TGTGCCACCAGCACTCGGGGGGCCGGACTTTCAAGCTCCTACAATGAGCAGTTCTTC